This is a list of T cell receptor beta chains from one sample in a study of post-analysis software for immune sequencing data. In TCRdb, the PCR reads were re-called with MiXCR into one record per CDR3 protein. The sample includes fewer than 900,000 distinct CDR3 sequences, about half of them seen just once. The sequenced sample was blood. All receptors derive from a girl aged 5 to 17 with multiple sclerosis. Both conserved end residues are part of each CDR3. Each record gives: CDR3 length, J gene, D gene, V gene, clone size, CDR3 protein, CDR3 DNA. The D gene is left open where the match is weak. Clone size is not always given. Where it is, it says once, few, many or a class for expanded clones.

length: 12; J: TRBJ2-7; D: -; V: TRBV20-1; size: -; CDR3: CSATDISYEQYF; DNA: TGCAGTGCTACCGATATCTCCTACGAGCAGTACTTC
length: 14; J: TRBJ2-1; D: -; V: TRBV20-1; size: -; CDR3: CSARDGTAINEQFF; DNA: TGCAGTGCTAGAGATGGGACTGCCATCAATGAGCAGTTCTTC
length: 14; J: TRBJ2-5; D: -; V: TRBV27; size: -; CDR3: CASSFGRDSNEQYF; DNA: TGTGCCAGCAGTTTCGGGCGGGATAGCAATGAGCAGTACTTC
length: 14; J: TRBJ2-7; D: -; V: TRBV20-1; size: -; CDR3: CSASSMAGPHEQYF; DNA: TGCAGTGCTAGTTCGATGGCAGGGCCCCACGAGCAGTACTTC
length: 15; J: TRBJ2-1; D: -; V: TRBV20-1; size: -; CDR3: CSARTVAVKRNEQFF; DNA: TGCAGTGCTCGAACCGTAGCGGTCAAGAGGAATGAGCAGTTCTTC
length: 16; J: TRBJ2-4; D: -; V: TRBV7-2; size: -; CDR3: CANSPRGLLAKNIQYF; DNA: TGTGCCAACAGCCCCCGTGGGCTGCTAGCCAAAAACATTCAGTACTTC
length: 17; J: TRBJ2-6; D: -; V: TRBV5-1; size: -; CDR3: CASSISTSRGGANVLTF; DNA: TGCGCCAGCAGCATATCGACATCCCGCGGGGGGGCCAACGTCCTGACTTTC
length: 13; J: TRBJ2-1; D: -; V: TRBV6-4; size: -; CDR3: CASSFLTDSEQFF; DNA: TGTGCCAGCAGCTTTCTCACCGACAGTGAGCAGTTCTTC
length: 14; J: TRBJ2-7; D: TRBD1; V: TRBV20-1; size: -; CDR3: CSARGDRDAYEQYF; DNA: TGCAGTGCTAGAGGGGACAGGGATGCCTACGAGCAGTACTTC
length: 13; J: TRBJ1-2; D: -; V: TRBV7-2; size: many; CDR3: CASSTGTGYGYTF; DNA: TGTGCCAGCAGCACAGGAACTGGCTATGGCTACACCTTC
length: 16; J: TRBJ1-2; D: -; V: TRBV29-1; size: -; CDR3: CSVVVGEGGFPYGYTF; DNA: TGCAGCGTTGTGGTCGGGGAGGGAGGGTTCCCTTATGGCTACACCTTC
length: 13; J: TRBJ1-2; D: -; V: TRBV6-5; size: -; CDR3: CASSRAGDYGYTF; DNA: TGTGCCAGCAGCCGAGCTGGAGACTATGGCTACACCTTC
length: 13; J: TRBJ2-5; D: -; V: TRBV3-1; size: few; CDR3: CASSQENQETQYF; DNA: TGTGCCAGCAGCCAAGAGAATCAAGAGACCCAGTACTTC
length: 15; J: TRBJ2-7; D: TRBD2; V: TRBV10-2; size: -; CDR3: CASSESLAGSSEQYF; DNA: TGCGCCAGCAGTGAGTCGCTAGCGGGATCGTCCGAGCAGTACTTC
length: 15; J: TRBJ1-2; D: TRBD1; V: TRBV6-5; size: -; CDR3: CASSLQTGSIYGYTF; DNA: TGTGCCAGCAGTCTTCAGACAGGGAGTATCTATGGCTACACCTTC